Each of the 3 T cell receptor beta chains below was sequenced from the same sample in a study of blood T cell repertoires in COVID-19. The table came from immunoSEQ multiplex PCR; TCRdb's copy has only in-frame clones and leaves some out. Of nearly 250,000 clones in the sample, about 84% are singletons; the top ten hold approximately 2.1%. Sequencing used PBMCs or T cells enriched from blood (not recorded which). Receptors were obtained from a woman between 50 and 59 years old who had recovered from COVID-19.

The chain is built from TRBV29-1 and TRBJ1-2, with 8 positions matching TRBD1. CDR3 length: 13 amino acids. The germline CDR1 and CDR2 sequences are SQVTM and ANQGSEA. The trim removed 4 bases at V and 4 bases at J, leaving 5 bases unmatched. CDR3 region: CSVVQGGSYGYTF. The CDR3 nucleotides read TGCAGCGTTGTACAGGGGGGCTCCTATGGCTACACCTTC.

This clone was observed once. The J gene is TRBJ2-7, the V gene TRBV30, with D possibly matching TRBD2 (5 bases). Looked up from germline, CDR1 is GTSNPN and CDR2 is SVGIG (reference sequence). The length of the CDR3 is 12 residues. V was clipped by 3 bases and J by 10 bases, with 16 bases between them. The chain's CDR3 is CAWSVGRFEQYF. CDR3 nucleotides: TGTGCCTGGAGCGTAGGGAGATTCGAACAGTACTTC. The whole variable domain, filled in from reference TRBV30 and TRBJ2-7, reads SQTIHQWPATLVQPVGSPLSLECTVEGTSNPNLYWYRQAAGRGLQLLFYSVGIGQISSEVPQNLSASRPQDRQFILSSKKLLLSDSGFYLCAWSVGRFEQYFGPGTRLTVT.

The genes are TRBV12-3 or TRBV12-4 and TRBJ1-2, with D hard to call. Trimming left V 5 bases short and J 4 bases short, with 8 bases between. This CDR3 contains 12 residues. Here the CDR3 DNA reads TGTGCCAGCAGTGTTGGAGGCTATGGCTACACCTTC. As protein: CASSVGGYGYTF.